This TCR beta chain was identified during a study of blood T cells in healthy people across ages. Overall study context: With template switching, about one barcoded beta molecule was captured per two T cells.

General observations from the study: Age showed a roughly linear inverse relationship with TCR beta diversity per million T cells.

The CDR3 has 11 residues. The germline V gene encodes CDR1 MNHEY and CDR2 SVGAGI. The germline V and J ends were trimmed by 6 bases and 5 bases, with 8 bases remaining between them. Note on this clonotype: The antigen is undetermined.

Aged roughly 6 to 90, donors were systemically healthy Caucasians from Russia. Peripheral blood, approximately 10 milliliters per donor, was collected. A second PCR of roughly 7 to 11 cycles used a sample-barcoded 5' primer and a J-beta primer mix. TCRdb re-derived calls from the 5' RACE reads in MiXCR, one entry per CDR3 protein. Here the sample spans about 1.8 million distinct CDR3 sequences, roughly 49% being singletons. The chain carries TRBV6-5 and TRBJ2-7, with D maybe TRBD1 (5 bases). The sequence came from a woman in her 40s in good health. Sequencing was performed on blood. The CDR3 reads CASRQAHEQYF. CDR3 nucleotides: TGTGCCAGCAGACAGGCCCACGAGCAGTACTTC.